Shown below are 15 T cell receptor beta chains from a single sample sequenced in a study of vaccination and CD4 T cells after COVID-19. These receptors' targets are unknown. Cultured CD4+ T cell DNA was sequenced using the Oncomine TCR Beta short-read assay. Once CD4+ T cells had been cultured, genomic DNA was extracted from them. Each CDR3 protein is one row after TCRdb ran MiXCR on the PCR reads. The sample carries 10,000 or so distinct CDR3 sequences, about a third recorded once. Sample treatment: 10-day PBMC culture with coronavirus spike peptide pools or control peptides (ViraFEST assay). CD4+ T cells that came from the unexposed donor were collected before the COVID-19 pandemic (2011-2018). Source material: CD4+ T cells from blood, cultured in vitro. The receptors were sampled from a human donor in good health.

This clonotype was counted only a few times. The chain has TRBV11-2 and TRBJ2-3, with D maybe TRBD2 (6 bases). With 4 bases removed from V and 0 bases from J, the gap between germline ends came to 11 bases. Germline assignment: CDR1 SGHAT and CDR2 FQNNGV. The CDR3 has 15 amino acids. The CDR3 protein is CASSSLAHSTDTQYF. For the CDR3, the DNA is TGTGCCAGCAGCTCCCTAGCGCACAGCACAGATACGCAGTATTTT.

The sample holds a few counts of this clonotype. The V gene is TRBV4-1, the J gene TRBJ1-6; unclear D gene. The CDR3 runs 16 residues. Trimming took 5 bases from V and 0 from J, leaving 11 bases between them. Germline V gene lookup returns CDR1 MGHRA and CDR2 YSYEKL. As DNA, the CDR3 is TGCGCCAGCAGCTACGACCCGAGCTCCTATAATTCACCCCTCCACTTT. It encodes CASSYDPSSYNSPLHF.

This clonotype is medium-sized (0.01 to 0.1%) within its sample. The rearrangement uses TRBV6-1 and TRBJ1-1; D is perhaps TRBD1 (6 bases). CDR1 and CDR2 from the germline V gene are MNHNS and SASEGT. CDR3 length equals 13 residues. The V gene lost 5 bases and the J gene lost 4 bases, with 11 bases spanning the gap. CDR3 in amino acids: CASSKQGSTEAFF. The DNA of the CDR3 is TGTGCCAGCAGTAAACAGGGCTCCACTGAAGCTTTCTTT.

The chain is built from TRBV28 and TRBJ2-3, with TRBD2 as a possible D gene (7 bases). Germline V gives CDR1 MDHEN, CDR2 SYDVKM. The CDR3 covers 16 residues. V was pared by 2 bases and J by 7 bases, with 19 bases between. This CDR3 is CASSLGGAGDYYTQYF. The CDR3 DNA reads TGTGCCAGCAGTTTAGGGGGGGCGGGGGACTATTATACGCAGTATTTT.

The rearrangement links TRBV20-1 to TRBJ1-2, with a possible D match to TRBD1 (5 bases). Germline V gene data show CDR1 as DFQATT and CDR2 as SNEGSKA (reference sequence). CDR3 length equals 15 residues. V lost 6 bases, J lost 5 bases, and 22 bases lay in between. The DNA for the CDR3 is TGCAGTGCCTTCGCCGATGGGGACGGGTCTTATGGCTACACCTTC. Residues: CSAFADGDGSYGYTF.

The J gene is TRBJ2-3, the V gene TRBV19, with 7 bases aligning to TRBD1. Germline CDR1 and CDR2: LNHDA and SQIVND (reference sequence). The CDR3 has 15 amino acids. Losses at the gene ends were 5 bases for V and 4 bases for J; bases not matched to a gene: 9. CDR3 DNA sequence: TGTGCCAGTAGTCCGACAGGGAGTTGGGCAGATACGCAGTATTTT. Translated, it gives CASSPTGSWADTQYF.

The chain has TRBV6-2 or TRBV6-3 and TRBJ1-2; D might be TRBD1 (5 bases). Trimming removed 6 bases at V and 3 bases at J, with 8 bases between. Germline-derived CDR1 and CDR2 are MNHEY and SVGEGT. The CDR3 is 12 residues long. The CDR3 loop reads CASRQGDYGYTF. CDR3 bases: TGTGCCAGCAGGCAGGGCGACTATGGCTACACCTTC.

CDR3 amino acids: CAWSRGQGASYNSPLHF. The DNA for the CDR3 is TGTGCCTGGAGCCGAGGACAGGGAGCTTCCTATAATTCACCCCTCCACTTT. This chain connects TRBV30 to TRBJ1-6, with 8 nucleotides matching TRBD1. The V segment lost 3 bases and the J segment 1 base; nucleotides outside the gene matches: 8. The CDR3 contains 17 residues. Germline V gene lookup returns CDR1 GTSNPN and CDR2 SVGIG (reference sequence).

This clonotype has only a few counts. This chain connects TRBV6-2 or TRBV6-3 to TRBJ2-7, with 8 bases matching TRBD2. CDR1 is MNHEY, CDR2 SVGEGT, per germline. V was pared by 6 bases and J by 2 bases, with 12 bases of the junction left unmatched. This CDR3 is built from 16 residues. The CDR3 DNA sequence: TGTGCCAGCAGCTCCGGGGGAACTAGCGGCGCCTACGAGCAGTACTTC. This codes for CASSSGGTSGAYEQYF.

This clonotype came up a few times. The chain employs TRBV15 and TRBJ2-4; TRBD2 agrees at 12 bases. Per the germline V gene, CDR1 is LNHNV and CDR2 is YYDKDF (reference sequence). V shed 3 bases, J shed 1 base, and the junction held 13 bases outside the gene matches. This CDR3 is 20 amino acids long. CDR3 coding DNA: TGTGCCACCAGCAGGCTCACTAGCGGGAGGACCCATGGGGCCAAAAACATTCAGTACTTC. Its protein product is CATSRLTSGRTHGAKNIQYF.

The chain has TRBV7-9 and TRBJ1-6; D not certain. Germline V lookup: CDR1 SEHNR, CDR2 FQNEAQ (reference sequence). The ends were cut back, 4 bases at V and 9 bases at J, with 10 bases in the middle. This CDR3 region has 13 residues. The CDR3 coding sequence is TGTGCCAGCAGCTCCTTATTCGGTTCACCCCTCCACTTT. Protein product: CASSSLFGSPLHF.

V gene TRBV5-2 combines with J gene TRBJ1-2; the table's TRBD1 call for D was not verified on the DNA. TRBV5-2 is classified as a pseudogene. CDR3 length equals 15 residues. CDR3 coding DNA: TGCGCCAGCAGCCACGCGACAGGGGAACACTATGGCTACACCTTC. Translation: CASSHATGEHYGYTF.

This clonotype was seen a handful of times. The CDR3 DNA follows: TGCAGTGCTAAATCGGGACTAGCGGGTTCTTACAATGAGCAGTTCTTC. Translated: CSAKSGLAGSYNEQFF. V is TRBV20-1 and J is TRBJ2-1; 12 bases match TRBD2. Germline CDR1 DFQATT, CDR2 SNEGSKA (reference sequence). CDR3 length: 16 residues. The V gene end was trimmed by 4 bases and the J gene end by 4 bases; junction bases not matched to a gene: 8.

This clonotype has more than one count but fewer than ten. This chain's CDR3 is CASSLGGRVSTDTQYF. CDR3 nucleotide sequence: TGTGCCAGCAGCTTAGGCGGGAGGGTTAGCACAGATACGCAGTATTTT. The J gene is TRBJ2-3, the V gene TRBV7-3, with 9 bases aligning to TRBD2. There are 16 residues in the CDR3. The J segment lost 0 bases and the V segment lost 2 bases, leaving 3 bases of the junction unmatched. Germline CDR1 and CDR2: SGHTA and FQGTGA.

This clonotype occurred a few times. The chain combines TRBV7-6 with TRBJ1-2; D remains unclear. Trimming removed 3 bases at V and 8 bases at J, with 13 bases between. The CDR3 sequence is 13 residues long. The germline gives CDR1 SGHVS, CDR2 FNYEAQ. The CDR3 is CASSFGTGIGYTF. DNA of the CDR3: TGTGCCAGCAGCTTTGGTACTGGGATAGGCTACACCTTC.